The 28 T cell receptor beta chains given below trace back to one sample, sequenced in a study of blood T cell repertoires in COVID-19. Clones were read by immunoSEQ multiplex PCR, and TCRdb kept only the in-frame ones, dropping some. The sample lists 60,000 to 90,000 clones; around 67% were seen once. The sequencing input was peripheral blood. These receptors all come from a human donor with acute or convalescent COVID-19. The donor label of this sample is uncertain.

This clone has more than one count but fewer than ten. As DNA, the CDR3 is TGTGCCAGCAGCCGAAAGACAGGACGCACCGGGGAGCTGTTTTTT. This codes for CASSRKTGRTGELFF. V usage is TRBV28 and J usage is TRBJ2-2; a weak D match, TRBD1 (6 bases). The length of the CDR3 is 15 residues. Trimming removed 6 bases from V and 4 bases from J, with 15 bases in between. Germline V lookup: CDR1 MDHEN, CDR2 SYDVKM. Variable domain in full (rest from reference TRBV28 and TRBJ2-2): DVKVTQSSRYLVKRTGEKVFLECVQDMDHENMFWYRQDPGLGLRLIYFSYDVKMKEKGDIPEGYSVSREKKERFSLILESASTNQTSMYLCASSRKTGRTGELFFGEGSRLTVL.

J is TRBJ1-5 and V is TRBV24-1; no reliable D call. Germline lookup yields CDR1 KGHDR and CDR2 SFDVKD. The V end was cut by 9 bases, the J end by 2 bases, with 10 bases between. The CDR3 runs 13 residues. Written as DNA, the CDR3 is TGTGCCACCTTAGAGCCGGGCAATCAGCCCCAGCATTTT. Amino acid sequence: CATLEPGNQPQHF.

This chain joins TRBV12-3 or TRBV12-4 and TRBJ2-3, with D maybe TRBD1 (6 bases). V was clipped by 6 bases and J by 3 bases, with 10 bases between them. This CDR3 contains 13 residues. This CDR3 is CASRTQGTDTQYF. DNA for the CDR3: TGTGCCAGCAGGACACAGGGTACAGATACGCAGTATTTT.

This clone was picked up a small number of times. The V gene is TRBV28, the J gene TRBJ1-2; the D gene is possibly TRBD1 (6 bases). Germline loops: CDR1 MDHEN, CDR2 SYDVKM. This CDR3 region has 14 residues. The V gene lost 2 bases and the J gene lost 4 bases, with 11 bases spanning the gap. The CDR3 DNA sequence: TGTGCCAGCAGTTTACTCACAGGGAGCTATGGCTACACCTTC. It yields the protein CASSLLTGSYGYTF.

The chain carries TRBV6-4 and TRBJ1-1, with 7 positions matching TRBD1. CDR3 length equals 13 residues. V lost 6 bases, J lost 5 bases, and 6 bases stayed unmatched. Looked up from germline, CDR1 is MRHNA and CDR2 is SNTAGT. The CDR3 DNA reads TGTGCCAGCAGCGTCCAGGGGGGAACTGAAGCTTTCTTT. Translating it yields CASSVQGGTEAFF.

The V call is TRBV6-5, the J call TRBJ2-1; TRBD1 matches 9 bases. This CDR3 region has 15 residues. V was clipped by 5 bases and J by 3 bases; unmatched bases: 5. In germline, CDR1 is MNHEY, CDR2 SVGAGI. CDR3 loop: CASSRDRDGYNEQFF. Here the CDR3 DNA reads TGTGCCAGCAGTAGGGACAGGGACGGCTACAATGAGCAGTTCTTC.

The V and J genes are TRBV14 and TRBJ2-1, with a weak D call TRBD2 (5 bases). CDR3 length: 16 amino acids. Trimming took off 0 bases at V and 5 bases at J, with 14 bases between the two ends. The germline gives CDR1 SGHDN, CDR2 FVKESK. The CDR3 loop is CASSQDLSGGNNEQFF. CDR3 sequence (DNA): TGTGCCAGCAGCCAAGATTTGAGCGGTGGGAACAATGAGCAGTTCTTC. Full variable domain (missing parts from reference TRBV14 and TRBJ2-1): EAGVTQFPSHSVIEKGQTVTLRCDPISGHDNLYWYRRVMGKEIKFLLHFVKESKQDESGMPNNRFLAERTGGTYSTLKVQPAELEDSGVYFCASSQDLSGGNNEQFFGPGTRLTVL.

V gene TRBV5-1 combines with J gene TRBJ2-3, with 8 positions matching TRBD2. J gave up 2 bases and V 2 bases, and 7 bases lay outside the gene matches. The CDR3 loop spans 16 amino acids. Germline V gives CDR1 SGHRS, CDR2 YFSETQ. The CDR3 loop is CASSFSRGGNTDTQYF. CDR3 nucleotide sequence: TGCGCCAGCAGCTTCTCCCGGGGGGGCAACACAGATACGCAGTATTTT. The variable domain in full, completed from reference TRBV5-1 and TRBJ2-3, reads KAGVTQTPRYLIKTRGQQVTLSCSPISGHRSVSWYQQTPGQGLQFLFEYFSETQRNKGNFPGRFSGRQFSNSRSEMNVSTLELGDSALYLCASSFSRGGNTDTQYFGPGTRLTVL.

The chain combines TRBV6-4 with TRBJ1-6; D gene unclear. The germline V gene has CDR1 MRHNA and CDR2 SNTAGT. Deletions cut 0 bases from V and 8 bases from J, with 5 bases between. The CDR3 loop spans 13 amino acids. The CDR3 region is CASSDSEDSPLHF. CDR3 in DNA: TGTGCCAGCAGTGACTCCGAGGATTCACCCCTCCACTTT.

The chain is built from TRBV29-1 and TRBJ1-2; 7 nucleotides align to TRBD1. V lost 0 bases and J lost 3; bases outside the gene matches: 7. Germline-derived CDR1 and CDR2 are SQVTM and ANQGSEA. The CDR3 contains 15 residues. The CDR3 region is CSVEDLRGRDYGYTF. The CDR3 DNA follows: TGCAGCGTTGAAGATTTGAGGGGGCGCGACTATGGCTACACCTTC.

The J gene is TRBJ2-2, the V gene TRBV7-3, with D possibly matching TRBD2 (6 bases). The CDR3 sequence is 15 residues long. The germline CDR1 and CDR2 sequences are SGHTA and FQGTGA. V was cut by 1 base and J by 4 bases, with 10 bases left in between. CDR3 DNA: TGTGCCAGCAGCTTAAGGGCCGGGGGCACCGGGGAGCTGTTTTTT. Translation gives CASSLRAGGTGELFF.

This chain uses TRBV2 with TRBJ2-7; D remains ambiguous. Germline V gene lookup returns CDR1 SNHLY and CDR2 FYNNEI. CDR3 length: 14 amino acids. V was clipped by 3 bases and J by 2 bases, with 11 bases between them. CDR3: CASSERRGAYEQYV. The CDR3 DNA sequence: TGTGCCAGCAGTGAGCGCAGAGGCGCCTACGAGCAGTACGTC.

J is TRBJ1-6 and V is TRBV2; possible D gene TRBD1, 5 bases. The length of the CDR3 is 15 residues. The germline V gene encodes CDR1 SNHLY and CDR2 FYNNEI. Trimming removed 0 bases from V and 7 bases from J, with 10 bases in between. The CDR3 region has the DNA TGTGCCAGCAGTGAAGCTGGACGGGGGAATTCACCCCTCCACTTT. This codes for CASSEAGRGNSPLHF. Variable domain in full (rest from reference TRBV2 and TRBJ1-6): EPEVTQTPSHQVTQMGQEVILRCVPISNHLYFYWYRQILGQKVEFLVSFYNNEISEKSEIFDDQFSVERPDGSNFTLKIRSTKLEDSAMYFCASSEAGRGNSPLHFGNGTRLTVT.

This clone is a singleton in its sample. The DNA for the CDR3 is TGTGCCAGCAGCCCGGGACAGGGGGGCCTTTCACCCCTCCACTTT. Protein sequence: CASSPGQGGLSPLHF. This chain connects TRBV5-4 to TRBJ1-6; 11 nucleotides match TRBD1. The CDR3 sequence is 15 residues long. CDR1 SGHNT and CDR2 YYREEE come from the germline V gene (reference sequence). V gave up 4 bases and J gave up 9 bases; unmatched junction bases: 6.

The genes are TRBV2 and TRBJ2-3; D is possibly TRBD2 (7 bases). The CDR3 is 15 residues long. Germline V gene lookup returns CDR1 SNHLY and CDR2 FYNNEI. Between the trimmed V and J ends, which lost 3 bases and 4 bases, there was a span of 14 bases. The CDR3 loop reads CASSESGKGADTQYF. For the CDR3, the DNA is TGTGCCAGCAGTGAGAGCGGGAAGGGGGCAGATACGCAGTATTTT.

The rearrangement links TRBV11-3 to TRBJ2-2, with 8 bases matching TRBD2. With 1 base clipped from V and 0 bases from J, the junction kept 1 base outside the gene matches. The CDR3 has 16 amino acids. Germline V gene sequence: CDR1 SGHNT, CDR2 YENEEA. CDR3 amino acids: CASSLATSANTGELFF. CDR3 in DNA: TGTGCCAGCAGCTTAGCGACTAGCGCGAACACCGGGGAGCTGTTTTTT.

The V call is TRBV28, the J call TRBJ1-6, with D tentatively TRBD1 (5 bases). Germline V lookup: CDR1 MDHEN, CDR2 SYDVKM. The CDR3 covers 18 residues. Trimming took off 5 bases at V and 0 bases at J, with 17 bases between the two ends. The chain's CDR3 is CASSTPRGTGSYNSPLHF. The CDR3 bases are TGTGCCAGCAGTACCCCTCGGGGGACCGGCTCCTATAATTCACCCCTCCACTTT.

The chain has TRBV10-3 and TRBJ1-3; 10 bases fit TRBD1. With 2 bases clipped from V and 4 bases from J, the junction kept 2 bases outside the gene matches. The CDR3 length is 15 residues. Germline CDR1 ENHRY, CDR2 SYGVKD. CDR3 protein: CAISEQGQGGNTIYF. CDR3 nucleotides: TGTGCCATCAGTGAGCAGGGACAGGGGGGAAACACCATATATTTT.

The sample holds many counts of this clone. The V and J genes are TRBV11-1 and TRBJ2-7, with D uncertain. Trimming shortened V by 1 base and J by 6 bases, and 10 bases separated the two germline ends. The CDR3 length is 13 residues. In germline, CDR1 is SGHAT, CDR2 FQDESV (reference sequence). Here the CDR3 DNA reads TGTGCCAGCAGCTTAGGTACAGAATTCGAGCAGTACGTC. Translation: CASSLGTEFEQYV.

The chain uses TRBV28 and TRBJ1-2, with D maybe TRBD1 (5 bases). This CDR3 contains 16 residues. V gave up 5 bases and J gave up 0 bases, with 16 bases separating them. Germline assignment: CDR1 MDHEN and CDR2 SYDVKM. The CDR3, as DNA: TGTGCCAGCAGTCTTTTAGACAGCTACGCTAACTATGGCTACACCTTC. It yields the protein CASSLLDSYANYGYTF.

The chain is built from TRBV5-1 and TRBJ1-4, with a tentative D call TRBD1 (5 bases). The germline V gene encodes CDR1 SGHRS and CDR2 YFSETQ. This CDR3 has 15 amino acids. The V gene lost 6 bases and the J gene lost 0 bases, with 12 bases spanning the gap. The CDR3 is CASKRAGATNEKLFF. DNA of the CDR3: TGCGCCAGCAAAAGAGCGGGGGCAACTAATGAAAAACTGTTTTTT.

The gene calls are TRBV15 and TRBJ1-3, with 7 bases identical to TRBD1. V shed 9 bases, J shed 3 bases, and the junction held 2 bases outside the gene matches. The CDR3 runs 12 residues. From germline, CDR1 is LNHNV and CDR2 YYDKDF (reference sequence). The CDR3, as DNA: TGTGCCACGACAGGGAATGGAAACACCATATATTTT. Translating it yields CATTGNGNTIYF.

In this sample, this clone turned up a few times. This chain uses TRBV3-1 (or the pseudogene TRBV3-2) with TRBJ2-1; 8 bases agree with TRBD2. The CDR3 is 15 residues long. With V trimmed by 3 bases and J by 7 bases, 8 bases remained unmatched. Germline-derived CDR1 and CDR2 are LGHDT and YNNKEL (reference sequence). CDR3: CASSHDWRGANEQFF. In DNA form, the CDR3 reads TGTGCCAGCAGCCATGATTGGCGGGGGGCGAATGAGCAGTTCTTC.

The CDR3 sequence: CASSLDPAGDYGYTF. The CDR3, as DNA: TGTGCCAGCAGCTTAGATCCCGCAGGGGATTATGGCTACACCTTC. V gene TRBV7-2 combines with J gene TRBJ1-2; possibly TRBD1 for D (6 bases). Germline V CDR1 and CDR2: SGHTA, FQGNSA. The CDR3 covers 15 residues. V lost 1 base to trimming and J lost 5 bases, with 14 bases between them.

The chain links TRBV15 to TRBJ2-3; no firm D call. The CDR3 runs 15 residues. V lost 3 bases and J 2 bases, leaving 12 bases between the germline ends. Germline assignment: CDR1 LNHNV and CDR2 YYDKDF (reference sequence). The CDR3: CATSSGQAYTDTQYF. Here the CDR3 DNA reads TGTGCCACCAGCAGTGGGCAGGCCTACACAGATACGCAGTATTTT.

The chain carries TRBV18 and TRBJ2-1; 7 bases are shared with TRBD1. Germline trimming cut 8 bases from V and 1 base from J; bases unmatched to any gene: 11. The CDR3 spans 16 residues. Germline assignment: CDR1 KGHSH and CDR2 LQKENI. The CDR3 spells CASRRDSQSSYNEQFF. For the CDR3, the DNA is TGTGCCAGCCGCCGGGACAGCCAATCTTCCTACAATGAGCAGTTCTTC.

The CDR3 spells CASSLNILGEQFF. For the CDR3, the DNA is TGTGCCAGCAGCCTAAATATACTCGGGGAGCAGTTCTTC. V usage is TRBV11-1 and J usage is TRBJ2-1; the D is unclear. The CDR3 has 13 residues. V lost 5 bases, J lost 10 bases, and 15 bases lay in between. The germline CDR1 and CDR2 sequences are SGHAT and FQDESV (reference sequence).

The chain carries TRBV4-1 and TRBJ1-4, with 7 bases that match TRBD1. This CDR3 is 16 amino acids long. Trimming at V came to 3 bases and at J to 9 bases, leaving 13 bases not matched to a gene. Germline V lookup: CDR1 MGHRA, CDR2 YSYEKL. The CDR3 bases are TGCGCCAGCAGCCAGGACGTTACAGGGGCGACAAAAAAACTGTTTTTT. This gives the protein CASSQDVTGATKKLFF.